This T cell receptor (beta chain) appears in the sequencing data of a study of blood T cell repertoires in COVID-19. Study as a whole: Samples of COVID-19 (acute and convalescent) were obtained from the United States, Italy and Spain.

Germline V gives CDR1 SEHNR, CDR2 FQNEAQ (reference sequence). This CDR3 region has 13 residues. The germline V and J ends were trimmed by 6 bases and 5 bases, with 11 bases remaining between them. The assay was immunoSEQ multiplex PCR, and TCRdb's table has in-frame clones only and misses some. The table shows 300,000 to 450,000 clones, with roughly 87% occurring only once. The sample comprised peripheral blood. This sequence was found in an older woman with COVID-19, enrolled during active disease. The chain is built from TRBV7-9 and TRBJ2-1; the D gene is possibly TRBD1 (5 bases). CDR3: CASSRAGNNEQFF. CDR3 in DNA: TGTGCCAGCAGTCGCGCAGGGAACAATGAGCAGTTCTTC.